These 5 T cell receptor beta chains came from one sample sequenced in a study of cytomegalovirus exposure and HLA in healthy donors. 60 Vbeta and 13 Jbeta primers were used in PCR. Profiled with immunoSEQ multiplex PCR; TCRdb holds only in-frame clones, not every one. The sample contains around 100,000 clones, roughly 81% of which appear only once. The sample was PBMCs. The receptors were gathered from a woman aged 18-29 years in good health and CMV-seropositive.

This clone was counted only a few times. A junction boundary mismatches the germline segment, possibly from a read error. The gene calls are TRBV7-7 and TRBJ2-3, with 12 bases matching TRBD2. Germline lookup yields CDR1 SSHAT and CDR2 FNYEAQ (reference sequence). The CDR3 contains 15 residues. CDR3 coding DNA: TGTGCTAGCAGCTTGGGCCTAGCGGGAGGGGATACGCAGTATTTT. Translated: CASSLGLAGGDTQYF.

The chain uses TRBV19 and TRBJ1-4; 7 bases agree with TRBD1. Germline CDR1 reads LNHDA; CDR2 reads SQIVND (reference sequence). CDR3 size: 15 residues. Unmatched junction bases numbered 10, after V lost 7 bases and J lost 5 bases. Here the CDR3 DNA reads TGTGCCAGTAATAGCCAGGGGGGAAGGAATGAAAAACTGTTTTTT. Amino acid sequence: CASNSQGGRNEKLFF.

This rearrangement joins TRBV13 to TRBJ2-7; 10 bases fit TRBD2. The ends lost 2 bases at V and 4 bases at J; junction bases unmatched: 5. Germline V gene data show CDR1 as PRHDT and CDR2 as FYEKMQ (reference sequence). The CDR3 loop spans 15 amino acids. The CDR3 reads CASSLTLAGVYEQYF. DNA for the CDR3: TGTGCCAGCAGCTTAACGCTAGCGGGAGTTTACGAGCAGTACTTC.

The chain recombines TRBV7-9 with TRBJ2-7; TRBD2 matches 10 bases. The CDR3 consists of 16 residues. Per germline, CDR1 SEHNR and CDR2 FQNEAQ (reference sequence). The V gene end was trimmed by 6 bases and the J gene end by 4 bases; junction bases not matched to a gene: 12. The CDR3 nucleotides are TGTGCCAGCAGAGCCGTAGACGTAGCGGGAGGATACGAGCAGTACTTC. Encoded protein: CASRAVDVAGGYEQYF.

The rearrangement joins TRBV19 to TRBJ2-7, with D maybe TRBD1 (6 bases). The CDR3 extends over 14 amino acids. CDR1 is LNHDA, CDR2 SQIVND, per germline (reference sequence). The V end was cut by 5 bases, the J end by 0 bases, with 11 bases between. The CDR3 sequence is CASSPRTVSYEQYF. The CDR3 nucleotides read TGTGCCAGTAGTCCTAGGACAGTCTCCTACGAGCAGTACTTC.